This T cell receptor beta chain was obtained from a study of cytomegalovirus exposure and HLA in healthy donors. Overall study results and limits: In vitro testing confirmed a few CMV-associated chains as specific for CMV antigens.

The primer mix had 60 Vbeta and 13 Jbeta primers. Here immunoSEQ multiplex PCR was the method, and the copy in TCRdb shows in-frame clones only, minus some. Seen here are approximately 110,000 clones, approximately 73% observed once, and the top ten hold under 8.5%. The germline V and J ends were trimmed by 2 bases and 3 bases, with 11 bases remaining between them. In germline, CDR1 is SGHNT, CDR2 YYREEE (reference sequence). The CDR3 is 14 amino acids. Note on this clone: Its cognate antigen is unknown.

Sequencing was done on a sample of PBMCs. The chain carries TRBV5-4 and TRBJ1-1; D gene uncertain. The clonotype was recovered from a man aged 40-49 years in good health and CMV-seronegative. CDR3 DNA: TGTGCCAGCAGCTTACTGACAAAGGACACTGAAGCTTTCTTT. It codes for CASSLLTKDTEAFF.